The entry that follows covers one T cell receptor beta chain sequence. Each CDR3 protein is one row after TCRdb ran MiXCR on the reads. The table lists 160,000 or so distinct CDR3 sequences, around 22% of them singletons, with 9.5% to 12% in the top ten. This entry is derived from a study of T cell repertoires in cytomegalovirus infection. This CDR3 is built from 16 residues. The V segment lost 5 bases and the J segment 2 bases; nucleotides outside the gene matches: 13. Germline-derived CDR1 and CDR2 are DFQATT and SNEGSKA (reference sequence). The sample comprised PBMCs. The chain couples TRBV20-1 to TRBJ2-3; 7 nucleotides match TRBD2. This receptor was obtained from a human donor in good health (CMV status not recorded). Some clones in this sample may be carry-over from other donors' samples. The CDR3 is CSAHNPGLGTTDTQYF. The DNA of the CDR3 is TGCAGTGCTCACAACCCCGGACTAGGGACCACAGATACGCAGTATTTT.